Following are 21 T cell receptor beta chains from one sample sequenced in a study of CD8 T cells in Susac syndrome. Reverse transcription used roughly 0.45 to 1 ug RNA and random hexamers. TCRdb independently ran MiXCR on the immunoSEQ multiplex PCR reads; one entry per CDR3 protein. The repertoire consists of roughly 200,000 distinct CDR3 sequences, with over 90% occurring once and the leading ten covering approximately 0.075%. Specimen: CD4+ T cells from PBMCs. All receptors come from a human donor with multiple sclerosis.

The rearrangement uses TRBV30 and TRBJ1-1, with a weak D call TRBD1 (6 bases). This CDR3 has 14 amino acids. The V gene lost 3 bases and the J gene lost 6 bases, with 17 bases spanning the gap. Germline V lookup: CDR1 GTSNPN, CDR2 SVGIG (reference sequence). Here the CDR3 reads CAWRRDVKGAEAFF. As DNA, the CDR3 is TGTGCCTGGAGGCGGGACGTCAAGGGGGCTGAAGCTTTCTTT.

CDR3 coding DNA: TGTGCCGTTCGGAGGACAGGGAGCTCCTACGAGCAGTACGTC. This encodes CAVRRTGSSYEQYV. This chain joins TRBV19 and TRBJ2-7; 8 bases agree with TRBD1. CDR3 length equals 14 residues. Germline V gene lookup returns CDR1 LNHDA and CDR2 SQIVND (reference sequence). V dropped 11 bases and J dropped 0; count of bases not matched to a gene: 9.

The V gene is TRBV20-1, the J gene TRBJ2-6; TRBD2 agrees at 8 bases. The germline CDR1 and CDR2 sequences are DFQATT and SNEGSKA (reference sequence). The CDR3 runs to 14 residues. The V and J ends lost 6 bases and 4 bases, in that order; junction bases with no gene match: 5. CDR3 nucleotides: TGCAGTGCCACGGGGGGGTCAGGGGCCAACGTCCTGACTTTC. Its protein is CSATGGSGANVLTF.

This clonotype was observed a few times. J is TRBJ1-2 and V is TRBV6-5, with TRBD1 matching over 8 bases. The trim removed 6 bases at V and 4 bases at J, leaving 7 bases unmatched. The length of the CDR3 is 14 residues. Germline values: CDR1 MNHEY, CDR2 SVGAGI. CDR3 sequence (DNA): TGTGCCAGCAGCCCTCCAGGGGGCGGCTATGGCTACACCTTC. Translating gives CASSPPGGGYGYTF.

CDR3 residues: CASSGRGPSYNEQFF. The CDR3 DNA follows: TGTGCCAGCAGTGGCCGGGGGCCGTCCTACAATGAGCAGTTCTTC. The rearrangement joins TRBV12-3 or TRBV12-4 to TRBJ2-1, with D possibly called TRBD1 or TRBD2 (6 bases each). This CDR3 is built from 15 residues. Trimming took 5 bases from V and 1 from J, leaving 12 bases between them.

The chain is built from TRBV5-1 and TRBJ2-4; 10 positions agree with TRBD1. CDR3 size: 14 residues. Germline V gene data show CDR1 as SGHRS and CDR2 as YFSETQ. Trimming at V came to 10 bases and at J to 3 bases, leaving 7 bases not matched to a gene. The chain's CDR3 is CASGTGDFKNIQYF. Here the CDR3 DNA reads TGCGCCTCCGGGACAGGGGACTTCAAAAACATTCAGTACTTC.

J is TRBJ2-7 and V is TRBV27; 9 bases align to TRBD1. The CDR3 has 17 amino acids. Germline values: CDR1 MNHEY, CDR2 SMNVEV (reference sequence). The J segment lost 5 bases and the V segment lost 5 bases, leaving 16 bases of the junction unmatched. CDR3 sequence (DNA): TGTGCCAGCAGTCCTCCTCCTGTGACAGGGGGTTTGGACGAGCAGTACGTC. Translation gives CASSPPPVTGGLDEQYV.

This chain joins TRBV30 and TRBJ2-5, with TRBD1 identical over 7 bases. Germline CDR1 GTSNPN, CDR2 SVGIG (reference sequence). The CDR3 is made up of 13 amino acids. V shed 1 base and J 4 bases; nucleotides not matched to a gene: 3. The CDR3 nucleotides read TGTGCCTGGAGTGGAGGGGGCGCAGAGACCCAGTACTTC. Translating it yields CAWSGGGAETQYF. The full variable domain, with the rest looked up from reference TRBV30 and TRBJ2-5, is SQTIHQWPATLVQPVGSPLSLECTVEGTSNPNLYWYRQAAGRGLQLLFYSVGIGQISSEVPQNLSASRPQDRQFILSSKKLLLSDSGFYLCAWSGGGAETQYFGPGTRLLVL.

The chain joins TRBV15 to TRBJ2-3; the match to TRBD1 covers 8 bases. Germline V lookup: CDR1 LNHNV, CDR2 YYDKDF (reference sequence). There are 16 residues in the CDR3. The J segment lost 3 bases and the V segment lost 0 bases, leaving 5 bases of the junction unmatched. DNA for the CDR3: TGTGCCACCAGCAGAGATGGAGGACAGGGTACAGATACGCAGTATTTT. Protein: CATSRDGGQGTDTQYF. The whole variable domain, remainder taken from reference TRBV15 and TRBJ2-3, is DAMVIQNPRYQVTQFGKPVTLSCSQTLNHNVMYWYQQKSSQAPKLLFHYYDKDFNNEADTPDNFQSRRPNTSFCFLDIRSPGLGDTAMYLCATSRDGGQGTDTQYFGPGTRLTVL.

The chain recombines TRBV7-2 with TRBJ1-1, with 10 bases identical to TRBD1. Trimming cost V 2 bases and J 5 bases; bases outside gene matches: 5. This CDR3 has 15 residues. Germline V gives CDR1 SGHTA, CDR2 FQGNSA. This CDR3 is CASSLFGTGDTEAFF. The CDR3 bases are TGTGCCAGCAGCTTATTTGGGACAGGGGATACTGAAGCTTTCTTT.

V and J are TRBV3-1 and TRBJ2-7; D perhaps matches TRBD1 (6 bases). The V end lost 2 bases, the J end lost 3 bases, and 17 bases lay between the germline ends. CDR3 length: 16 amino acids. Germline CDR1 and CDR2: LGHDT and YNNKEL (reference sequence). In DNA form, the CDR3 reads TGTGCCAGCAGCCAACGAACAGGGAGCGTCCACTACGAGCAGTACTTC. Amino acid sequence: CASSQRTGSVHYEQYF.

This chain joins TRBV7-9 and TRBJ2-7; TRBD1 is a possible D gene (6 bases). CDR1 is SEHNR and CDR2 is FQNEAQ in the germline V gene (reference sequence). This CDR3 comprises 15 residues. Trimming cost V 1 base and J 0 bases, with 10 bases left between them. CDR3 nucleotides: TGTGCCAGCAGCTTAGGGGGACACTCCTCCTACGAGCAGTACTTC. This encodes CASSLGGHSSYEQYF.

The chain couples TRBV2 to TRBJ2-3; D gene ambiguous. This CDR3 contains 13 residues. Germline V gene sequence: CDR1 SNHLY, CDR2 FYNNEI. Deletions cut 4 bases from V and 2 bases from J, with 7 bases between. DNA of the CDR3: TGTGCCAGCAGTGGGGATTTCACAGATACGCAGTATTTT. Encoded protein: CASSGDFTDTQYF. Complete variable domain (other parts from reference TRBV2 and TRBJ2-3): EPEVTQTPSHQVTQMGQEVILRCVPISNHLYFYWYRQILGQKVEFLVSFYNNEISEKSEIFDDQFSVERPDGSNFTLKIRSTKLEDSAMYFCASSGDFTDTQYFGPGTRLTVL.

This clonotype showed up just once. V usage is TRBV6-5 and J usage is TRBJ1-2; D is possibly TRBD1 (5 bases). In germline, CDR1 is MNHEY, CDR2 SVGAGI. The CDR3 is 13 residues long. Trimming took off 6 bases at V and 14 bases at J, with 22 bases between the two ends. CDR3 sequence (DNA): TGTGCCAGCAGCCTAGCGGGGGATCGGACCTATACCTTC. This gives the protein CASSLAGDRTYTF.

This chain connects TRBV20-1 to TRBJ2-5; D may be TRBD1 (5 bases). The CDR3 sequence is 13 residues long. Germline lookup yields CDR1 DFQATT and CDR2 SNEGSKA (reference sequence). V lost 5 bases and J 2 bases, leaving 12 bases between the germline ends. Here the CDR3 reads CSARKTAQETQYF. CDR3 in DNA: TGCAGTGCTCGAAAGACAGCTCAAGAGACCCAGTACTTC.

DNA of the CDR3: TGTGCCACCCATTTCGCCCTCGGAAACACCATATATTTT. Its translation is CATHFALGNTIYF. The V gene is TRBV7-2, the J gene TRBJ1-3; no clear D. CDR3 length equals 13 residues. V was clipped by 10 bases and J by 4 bases, with 14 bases between them. Germline assignment: CDR1 SGHTA and CDR2 FQGNSA. The entire variable domain, with the rest obtained from reference TRBV7-2 and TRBJ1-3, is as follows: GAGVSQSPSNKVTEKGKDVELRCDPISGHTALYWYRQSLGQGLEFLIYFQGNSAPDKSGLPSDRFSAERTGGSVSTLTIQRTQQEDSAVYLCATHFALGNTIYFGEGSWLTVV.

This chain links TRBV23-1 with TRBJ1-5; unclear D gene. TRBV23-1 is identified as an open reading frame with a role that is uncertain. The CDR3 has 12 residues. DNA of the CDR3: TGCCGTAGATTTGATAGCAATCAGCCCCAGCATTTT. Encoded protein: CRRFDSNQPQHF.

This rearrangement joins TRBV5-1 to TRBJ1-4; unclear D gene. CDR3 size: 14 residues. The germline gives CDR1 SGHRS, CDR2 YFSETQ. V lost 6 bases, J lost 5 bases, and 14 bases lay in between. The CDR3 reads CASKSSRNNEKLFF. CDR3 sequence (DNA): TGCGCCAGCAAGTCAAGCAGGAACAATGAAAAACTGTTTTTT.

CDR3 protein: CASSVTGRGRDQPQHF. CDR3 in DNA: TGTGCCAGCAGCGTTACAGGGAGGGGCCGAGATCAGCCCCAGCATTTT. The rearrangement uses TRBV5-6 and TRBJ1-5; possible D gene TRBD1, 6 bases. Per germline, CDR1 SGHDT and CDR2 YYEEEE. The CDR3 is 16 residues long. Trimming cost V 4 bases and J 5 bases, with 19 bases left between them.

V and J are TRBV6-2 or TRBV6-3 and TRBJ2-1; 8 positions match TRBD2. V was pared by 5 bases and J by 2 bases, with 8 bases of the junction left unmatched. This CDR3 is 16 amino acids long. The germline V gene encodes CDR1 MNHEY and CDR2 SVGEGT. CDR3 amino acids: CASSPFGGGPYNEQFF. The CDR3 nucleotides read TGTGCCAGCAGTCCCTTCGGGGGGGGGCCCTACAATGAGCAGTTCTTC.

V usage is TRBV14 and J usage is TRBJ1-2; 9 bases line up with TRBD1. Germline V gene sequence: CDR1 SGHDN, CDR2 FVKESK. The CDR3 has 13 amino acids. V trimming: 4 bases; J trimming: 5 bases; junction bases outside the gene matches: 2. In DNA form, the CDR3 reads TGTGCCAGCAGCCGGACAGGGGAGTATGGCTACACCTTC. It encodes CASSRTGEYGYTF. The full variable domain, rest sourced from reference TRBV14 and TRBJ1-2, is EAGVTQFPSHSVIEKGQTVTLRCDPISGHDNLYWYRRVMGKEIKFLLHFVKESKQDESGMPNNRFLAERTGGTYSTLKVQPAELEDSGVYFCASSRTGEYGYTFGSGTRLTVV.